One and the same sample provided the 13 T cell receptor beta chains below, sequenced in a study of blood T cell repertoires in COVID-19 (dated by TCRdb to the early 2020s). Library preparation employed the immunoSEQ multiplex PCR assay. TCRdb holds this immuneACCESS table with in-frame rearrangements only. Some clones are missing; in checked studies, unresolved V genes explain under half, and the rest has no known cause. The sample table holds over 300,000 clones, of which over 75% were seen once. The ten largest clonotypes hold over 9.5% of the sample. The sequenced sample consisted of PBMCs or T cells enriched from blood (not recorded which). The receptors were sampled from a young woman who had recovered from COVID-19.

Here the CDR3 reads CASSSDLGAITF. CDR3 nucleotides: TGCGCCAGCAGCTCCGATTTAGGGGCTATAACCTTC. V and J are TRBV5-1 and TRBJ1-2, with D possibly being TRBD1 (5 bases). CDR3 length equals 12 residues. Germline CDR1 SGHRS, CDR2 YFSETQ. Trimming stripped 3 bases from V and 14 bases from J, with 17 bases between.

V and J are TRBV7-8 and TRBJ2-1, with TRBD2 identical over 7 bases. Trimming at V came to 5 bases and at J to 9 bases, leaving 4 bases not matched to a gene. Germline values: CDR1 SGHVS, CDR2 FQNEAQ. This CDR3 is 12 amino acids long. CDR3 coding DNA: TGTGCCAGCAGCGGGGGGGTAGGTGAGCAGTTCTTC. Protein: CASSGGVGEQFF.

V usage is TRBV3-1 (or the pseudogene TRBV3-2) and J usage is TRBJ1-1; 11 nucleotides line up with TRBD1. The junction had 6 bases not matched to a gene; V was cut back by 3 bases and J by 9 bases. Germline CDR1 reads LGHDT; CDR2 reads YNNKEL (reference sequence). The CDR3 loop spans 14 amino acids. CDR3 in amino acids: CASSQGGTGGKAFF. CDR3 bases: TGTGCCAGCAGCCAGGGTGGGACAGGGGGTAAAGCTTTCTTT.

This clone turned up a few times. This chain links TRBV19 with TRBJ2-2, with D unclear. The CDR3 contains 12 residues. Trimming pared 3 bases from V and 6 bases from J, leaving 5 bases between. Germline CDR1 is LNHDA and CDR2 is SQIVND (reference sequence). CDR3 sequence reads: CASSIPSGELFF. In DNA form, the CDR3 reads TGTGCCAGTAGTATCCCTTCCGGGGAGCTGTTTTTT.

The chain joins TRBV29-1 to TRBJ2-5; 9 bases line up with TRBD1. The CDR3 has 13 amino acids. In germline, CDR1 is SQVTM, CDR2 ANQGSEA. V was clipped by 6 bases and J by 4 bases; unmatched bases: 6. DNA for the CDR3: TGCAGCGTGGCGACAGGGGGGAGAGAGACCCAGTACTTC. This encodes CSVATGGRETQYF.

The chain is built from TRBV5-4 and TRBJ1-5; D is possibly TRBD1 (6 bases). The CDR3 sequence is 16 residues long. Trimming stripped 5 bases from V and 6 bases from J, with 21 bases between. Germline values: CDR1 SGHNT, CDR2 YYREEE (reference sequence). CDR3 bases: TGTGCCAGCAGGCGCTCACAGGGTAAGTTGGGTCAGCCCCAGCATTTT. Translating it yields CASRRSQGKLGQPQHF.

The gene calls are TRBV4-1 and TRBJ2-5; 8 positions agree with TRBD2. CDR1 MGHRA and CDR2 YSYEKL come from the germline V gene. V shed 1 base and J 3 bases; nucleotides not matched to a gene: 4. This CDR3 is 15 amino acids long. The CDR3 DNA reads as TGCGCCAGCAGCCAAGGCGTAGCGGGGAAAGAGACCCAGTACTTC. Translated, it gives CASSQGVAGKETQYF.

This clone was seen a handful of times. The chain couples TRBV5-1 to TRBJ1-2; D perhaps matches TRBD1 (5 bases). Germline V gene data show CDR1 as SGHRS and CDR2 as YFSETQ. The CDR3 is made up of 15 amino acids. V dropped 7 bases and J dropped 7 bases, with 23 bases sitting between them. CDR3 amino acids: CASRKFSGGTAGYTF. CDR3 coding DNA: TGCGCCAGCCGGAAGTTCAGCGGGGGGACGGCTGGCTACACCTTC.

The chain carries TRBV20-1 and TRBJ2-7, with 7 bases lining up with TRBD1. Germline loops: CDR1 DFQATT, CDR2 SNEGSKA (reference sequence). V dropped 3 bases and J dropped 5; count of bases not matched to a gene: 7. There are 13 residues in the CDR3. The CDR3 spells CSASVGQYDEQYF. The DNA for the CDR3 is TGCAGTGCTAGTGTGGGACAGTACGACGAGCAGTACTTC.

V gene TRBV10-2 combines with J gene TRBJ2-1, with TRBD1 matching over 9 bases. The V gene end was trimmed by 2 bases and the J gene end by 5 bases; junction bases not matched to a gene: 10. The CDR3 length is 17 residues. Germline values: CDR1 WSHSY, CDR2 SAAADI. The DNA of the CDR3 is TGCGCCAGCAGTGAGCTAATGGGAACAGGGGGCCACAATGAGCAGTTCTTC. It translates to CASSELMGTGGHNEQFF.

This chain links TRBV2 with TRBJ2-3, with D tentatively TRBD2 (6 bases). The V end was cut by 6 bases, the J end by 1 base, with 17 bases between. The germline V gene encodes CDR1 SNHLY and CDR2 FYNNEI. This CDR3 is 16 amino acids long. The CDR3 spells CASRLLASRGTDTQYF. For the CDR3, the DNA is TGTGCCAGCAGGTTACTAGCTTCGAGGGGCACAGATACGCAGTATTTT.

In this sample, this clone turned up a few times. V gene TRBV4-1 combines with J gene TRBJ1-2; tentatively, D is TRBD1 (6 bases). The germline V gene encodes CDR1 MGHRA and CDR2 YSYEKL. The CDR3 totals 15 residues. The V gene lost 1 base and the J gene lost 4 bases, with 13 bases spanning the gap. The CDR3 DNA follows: TGCGCCAGCAGCCAAGCCTCGGGACATACCTATGGCTACACCTTC. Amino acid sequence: CASSQASGHTYGYTF.

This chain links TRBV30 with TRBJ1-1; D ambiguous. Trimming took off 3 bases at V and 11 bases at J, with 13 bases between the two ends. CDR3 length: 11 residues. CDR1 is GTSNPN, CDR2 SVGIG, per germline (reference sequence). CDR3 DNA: TGTGCCTGGAGGGCAGGCCTGACGGCTTTCTTT. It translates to CAWRAGLTAFF.